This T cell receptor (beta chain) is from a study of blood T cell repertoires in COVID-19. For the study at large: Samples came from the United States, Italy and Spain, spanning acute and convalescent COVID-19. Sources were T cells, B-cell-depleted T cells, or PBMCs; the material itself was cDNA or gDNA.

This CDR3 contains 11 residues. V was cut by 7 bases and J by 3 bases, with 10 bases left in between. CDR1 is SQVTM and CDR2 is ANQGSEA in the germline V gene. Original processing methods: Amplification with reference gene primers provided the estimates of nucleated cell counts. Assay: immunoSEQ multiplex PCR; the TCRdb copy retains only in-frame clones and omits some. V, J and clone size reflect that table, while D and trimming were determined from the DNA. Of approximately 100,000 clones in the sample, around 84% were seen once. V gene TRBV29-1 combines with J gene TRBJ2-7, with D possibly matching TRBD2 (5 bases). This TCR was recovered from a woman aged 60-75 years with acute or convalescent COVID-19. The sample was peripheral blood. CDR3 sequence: CSAGESYEQYF. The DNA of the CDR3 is TGCAGCGCTGGGGAGAGCTACGAGCAGTACTTC.